This TCR beta chain was observed in a study of blood T cell repertoires in COVID-19. Study summary: COVID-19 samples collected from the United States, Italy and Spain covered acute and convalescent phases. The cDNA or gDNA used as material had been derived from T cells, B-cell-depleted T cells, or PBMCs.

This CDR3 spans 17 amino acids. Germline loops: CDR1 LGHDT, CDR2 YNNKEL (reference sequence). Trimming left V 0 bases short and J 4 bases short, with 13 bases between. Seattle cases were enrolled at active infection and followed longitudinally. Original analysis: Quantification of nucleated cells was approximated via reference gene primer amplification. Method: immunoSEQ multiplex PCR; TCRdb's copy keeps in-frame clones and lacks some. Clone size and V and J calls were adopted from that table, with D and trimming inferred from the DNA. The sample yields 190,000 or so clones, roughly 94% seen once. The sample consisted of peripheral blood. V and J are TRBV3-1 (or the pseudogene TRBV3-2) and TRBJ2-6, with TRBD2 as a possible D gene (7 bases). The TCR was taken from a man aged 25-40 years with COVID-19, enrolled during active disease. This CDR3 reads CASSQDLGGRGANVLTF. As DNA, the CDR3 is TGTGCCAGCAGCCAAGATTTGGGGGGGCGCGGGGCCAACGTCCTGACTTTC.